The 21 T cell receptor beta chains given below trace back to one sample, sequenced in a study of cytotoxic CD8 clonotypes in ibrutinib-treated CLL. Measured with immunoSEQ multiplex PCR; TCRdb has only the in-frame clones, and not every one. There are 130,000 to 150,000 clones in the sample; 79% occur only once, and roughly 13% lies in the top ten. The sample consisted of PBMCs, taken after 12 months of ibrutinib treatment. The receptors derive from a human donor with chronic lymphocytic leukemia.

In this sample, this clone turned up a few times. This chain joins TRBV27 and TRBJ1-5, with TRBD1 matching over 8 bases. J was trimmed by 5 bases and V by 3 bases; bases with no gene match: 0. The CDR3 runs 13 residues. Germline-derived CDR1 and CDR2 are MNHEY and SMNVEV (reference sequence). The CDR3 DNA follows: TGTGCCAGCAGTTTCAGGGGGCATCAGCCCCAGCATTTT. This codes for CASSFRGHQPQHF.

This clone occurred a few times. The chain recombines TRBV11-2 with TRBJ2-7, with TRBD2 as a possible D gene (5 bases). The CDR3 covers 14 residues. The V end was cut by 5 bases, the J end by 2 bases, with 13 bases between. In germline, CDR1 is SGHAT, CDR2 FQNNGV. CDR3 DNA: TGTGCCAGCAGCCATCGGACTGCCGCCTACGAGCAGTACTTC. Its protein product is CASSHRTAAYEQYF.

Points on this clone: Other DNA sequences in this sample translate to the same CDR3. The chain combines TRBV5-4 with TRBJ2-5; D unclear. V was cut by 4 bases and J by 6 bases, with 7 bases left in between. The CDR3 spans 11 residues. Germline V gene lookup returns CDR1 SGHNT and CDR2 YYREEE (reference sequence). In DNA, the CDR3 is TGTGCCAGCAGCAGAGGACAGACCCAGTACTTC. Amino acids: CASSRGQTQYF.

The chain is built from TRBV7-2 and TRBJ2-7, with TRBD2 matching 9 bases. V trimming: 1 base; J trimming: 3 bases; junction bases outside the gene matches: 4. CDR3 length: 15 residues. The germline V gene has CDR1 SGHTA and CDR2 FQGNSA. CDR3 nucleotides: TGTGCCAGCAGCTTAGGCCTAGCGGGACTCTACGAGCAGTACTTC. This translates into CASSLGLAGLYEQYF.

The chain recombines TRBV19 with TRBJ1-5; 9 bases agree with TRBD1. After removal of 9 bases from V and 5 bases from J, the junction contained 5 bases not matched to a gene. This CDR3 is built from 13 residues. Per germline, CDR1 LNHDA and CDR2 SQIVND (reference sequence). CDR3 region: CASADRGYQPQHF. Here the CDR3 DNA reads TGTGCCAGCGCGGACAGGGGTTATCAGCCCCAGCATTTT.

This clone was observed a few times. The chain has TRBV27 and TRBJ1-2, with D perhaps matching TRBD1 (6 bases). V shed 6 bases and J shed 5 bases, with 13 bases lying between them. The CDR3 covers 13 residues. CDR1 and CDR2 (germline): MNHEY, SMNVEV (reference sequence). The CDR3 region has the DNA TGTGCCAGCAGCCCTACAGGGCGTTATGGCTACACCTTC. It yields the protein CASSPTGRYGYTF.

This clone was picked up a small number of times. This chain joins TRBV7-9 and TRBJ2-1; 13 bases are a match to TRBD2. CDR1 SEHNR and CDR2 FQNEAQ come from the germline V gene (reference sequence). V lost 4 bases to trimming and J lost 10 bases; unmatched junction nucleotides: 7. The CDR3 loop spans 15 amino acids. CDR3 DNA: TGTGCCAGCAGCTCACTAGCGGGAGGGCCACTAGAGCAGTTCTTC. This encodes CASSSLAGGPLEQFF.

The chain carries TRBV5-1 and TRBJ2-3; no firm D call. Germline CDR1 SGHRS, CDR2 YFSETQ. The CDR3 loop spans 15 amino acids. V gave up 1 base and J gave up 2 bases, with 11 bases separating them. CDR3 residues: CASSLYSLPTDTQYF. DNA for the CDR3: TGCGCCAGCAGCTTGTACAGCCTACCCACAGATACGCAGTATTTT. Full variable domain (rest looked up from reference TRBV5-1 and TRBJ2-3): KAGVTQTPRYLIKTRGQQVTLSCSPISGHRSVSWYQQTPGQGLQFLFEYFSETQRNKGNFPGRFSGRQFSNSRSEMNVSTLELGDSALYLCASSLYSLPTDTQYFGPGTRLTVL.

The V and J genes are TRBV2 and TRBJ1-5; D might be TRBD1 (5 bases). CDR3 size: 14 residues. V was clipped by 6 bases and J by 7 bases, with 16 bases between them. Germline lookup yields CDR1 SNHLY and CDR2 FYNNEI. The CDR3 protein is CASRSGTGYQPQHF. DNA for the CDR3: TGTGCCAGCAGATCCGGGACGGGATACCAGCCCCAGCATTTT.

This clone came up a few times. The genes are TRBV27 and TRBJ2-7; possibly TRBD2 for D (6 bases). V dropped 2 bases and J dropped 9 bases, with 23 bases sitting between them. Germline V CDR1 and CDR2: MNHEY, SMNVEV (reference sequence). The CDR3 has 16 residues. The CDR3 loop is CASSLASGTPPKGQYF. The CDR3 DNA reads TGTGCCAGCAGTTTAGCTTCCGGGACTCCTCCTAAGGGGCAGTACTTC.

The table lists this clone with a few counts. The rearrangement joins TRBV18 to TRBJ2-7; no definite D call. This CDR3 is 18 amino acids long. The V end lost 2 bases, the J end lost 3 bases, and 23 bases lay between the germline ends. Germline CDR1 is KGHSH and CDR2 is LQKENI. The CDR3 DNA reads as TGTGCCAGCTCACCATCGTGGAGCCGAAGGCCTTTTGACTACGAGCAGTACTTC. Protein sequence: CASSPSWSRRPFDYEQYF. Full variable domain (outside the CDR3, taken from reference TRBV18 and TRBJ2-7): NAGVMQNPRHLVRRRGQEARLRCSPMKGHSHVYWYRQLPEEGLKFMVYLQKENIIDESGMPKERFSAEFPKEGPSILRIQQVVRGDSAAYFCASSPSWSRRPFDYEQYFGPGTRLTVT.

The chain has TRBV7-6 and TRBJ2-3, with TRBD1 as a possible D gene (6 bases). The germline gives CDR1 SGHVS, CDR2 FNYEAQ. The V end was cut by 5 bases, the J end by 3 bases, with 18 bases between. The CDR3 is made up of 16 amino acids. DNA of the CDR3: TGTGCCAGCAGCCGACCTCGGGACAAAGCGACAGATACGCAGTATTTT. Translating it yields CASSRPRDKATDTQYF.

The rearrangement uses TRBV5-1 and TRBJ2-1; unclear D gene. Germline V gene sequence: CDR1 SGHRS, CDR2 YFSETQ. The CDR3 totals 12 residues. Between the trimmed V and J ends, which lost 1 base and 10 bases, there was a span of 9 bases. CDR3 DNA sequence: TGCGCCAGCAGCTTGTTAGAATGGGAGCAGTTCTTC. It is translated as CASSLLEWEQFF.

This clone was counted a few times. The chain recombines TRBV9 with TRBJ1-1; D remains unclear. The CDR3 length is 13 residues. Germline-derived CDR1 and CDR2 are SGDLS and YYNGEE. Trimming took off 0 bases at V and 1 base at J, with 4 bases between the two ends. CDR3 protein: CASSVDTNTEAFF. In nucleotides, the CDR3 is TGTGCCAGCAGCGTAGACACGAACACTGAAGCTTTCTTT.

J is TRBJ1-2 and V is TRBV30, with D perhaps TRBD1 (5 bases). V dropped 0 bases and J dropped 0 bases, with 5 bases sitting between them. Germline V gene data show CDR1 as GTSNPN and CDR2 as SVGIG (reference sequence). CDR3 length: 13 residues. CDR3 DNA sequence: TGTGCCTGGAGTGTAGGGGCTAACTATGGCTACACCTTC. Translating it yields CAWSVGANYGYTF.

The chain employs TRBV9 and TRBJ2-1; TRBD1 is a possible D gene (5 bases). Germline loops: CDR1 SGDLS, CDR2 YYNGEE. V gave up 0 bases and J gave up 10 bases, with 11 bases separating them. The CDR3 spans 13 residues. The CDR3 spells CASSVDSRQEQFF. CDR3 bases: TGTGCCAGCAGCGTAGATAGTAGACAGGAGCAGTTCTTC.

The chain employs TRBV5-1 and TRBJ2-6, with 9 nucleotides matching TRBD1. This CDR3 is 17 amino acids long. Germline V gene lookup returns CDR1 SGHRS and CDR2 YFSETQ. The trim removed 0 bases at V and 2 bases at J, leaving 3 bases unmatched. The CDR3 DNA reads as TGCGCCAGCAGCTTGGAACAGGGGGCGCCTGGGGCCAACGTCCTGACTTTC. It specifies CASSLEQGAPGANVLTF. Combining the CDR3 with reference TRBV5-1 and TRBJ2-6 gives the whole variable domain KAGVTQTPRYLIKTRGQQVTLSCSPISGHRSVSWYQQTPGQGLQFLFEYFSETQRNKGNFPGRFSGRQFSNSRSEMNVSTLELGDSALYLCASSLEQGAPGANVLTFGAGSRLTVL.

The V call is TRBV12-5, the J call TRBJ2-2, with TRBD1 matching 7 bases. Germline V gene sequence: CDR1 LGHNT, CDR2 FRNRAP. The CDR3 length is 14 residues. V shed 1 base and J 6 bases; nucleotides not matched to a gene: 2. CDR3 protein: CASGLGQGAGELFF. CDR3 in DNA: TGTGCTAGTGGTTTGGGACAGGGCGCCGGGGAGCTGTTTTTT.

The rearrangement uses TRBV4-1 and TRBJ2-1; D is uncertain. Trimming pared 4 bases from V and 7 bases from J, leaving 17 bases between. Per germline, CDR1 MGHRA and CDR2 YSYEKL. This CDR3 is built from 15 residues. CDR3 coding DNA: TGCGCCAGCAGCCCGAACATGGAGACGGGTAATGAGCAGTTCTTC. It is translated as CASSPNMETGNEQFF.

This chain connects TRBV2 to TRBJ1-1, with D uncertain. With 6 bases removed from V and 0 bases from J, the gap between germline ends came to 8 bases. The germline CDR1 and CDR2 sequences are SNHLY and FYNNEI. The CDR3 has 13 residues. The CDR3 region has the DNA TGTGCCAGCAGGGCCGTCATGAACACTGAAGCTTTCTTT. This gives the protein CASRAVMNTEAFF.

This clone was counted a few times. The chain has TRBV10-1 and TRBJ1-2; D is ambiguous. The CDR3 loop spans 13 amino acids. V lost 4 bases and J lost 2, with 8 bases in between. The V gene's germline CDR1 is WNHNN and CDR2 SYGVQD (reference sequence). The CDR3 reads CASSVGRNYGYTF. Written as DNA, the CDR3 is TGCGCCAGCAGTGTGGGCAGAAACTATGGCTACACCTTC.